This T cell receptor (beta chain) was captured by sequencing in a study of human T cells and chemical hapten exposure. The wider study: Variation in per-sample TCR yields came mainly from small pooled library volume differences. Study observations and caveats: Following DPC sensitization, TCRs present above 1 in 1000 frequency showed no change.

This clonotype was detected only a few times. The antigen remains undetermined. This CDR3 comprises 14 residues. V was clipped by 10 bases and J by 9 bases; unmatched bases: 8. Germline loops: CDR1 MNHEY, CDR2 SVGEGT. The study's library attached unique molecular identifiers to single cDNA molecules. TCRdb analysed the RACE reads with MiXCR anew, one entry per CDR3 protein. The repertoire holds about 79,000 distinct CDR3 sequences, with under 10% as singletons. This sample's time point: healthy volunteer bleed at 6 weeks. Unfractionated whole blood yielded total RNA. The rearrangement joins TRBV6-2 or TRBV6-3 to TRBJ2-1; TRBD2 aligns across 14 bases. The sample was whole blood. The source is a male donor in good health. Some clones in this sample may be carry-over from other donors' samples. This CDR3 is CATSTSGRAGEQFF. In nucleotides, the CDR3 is TGTGCCACCTCGACTAGCGGGAGGGCCGGTGAGCAGTTCTTC.